This TCR beta chain was identified during a study of T cells in Graves' hyperthyroidism and ophthalmopathy (dated by TCRdb to about 2019). In terms of the full investigation: Peripheral blood samples were taken at the time of initial diagnosis, prior to any treatment. A discovery cohort of fewer than 110 patients, approximately 45 with Graves' ophthalmopathy and 55 to 60 with stable Graves' hyperthyroidism, was used to find distinguishing TCR V-J signatures. Whether ophthalmopathy could be predicted prospectively was tested in an independent validation cohort made up of approximately 19 hyperthyroidism patients plus 17 patients who later progressed to ophthalmopathy. The 80 to 100 discovery patients were randomly divided into training and test sets at a 7:3 ratio. Thyroid tissue and blood T-cell repertoires from about six Graves' hyperthyroidism patients were also compared in the study. After blood sampling, hyperthyroidism patients were treated with methimazole at a starting dose of 30 mg daily, and ophthalmopathy patients were treated with high-dose intravenous methylprednisolone. The paper describes TCR Vbeta CDR3 sequencing of about 140 peripheral blood samples, made up of some 42 ophthalmopathy patients, roughly 75 hyperthyroidism patients and about 17 progressor patients. Summary of the overall study and its limitations: Blood samples also contained most of the expanded thyroid clonotypes (frequency above 0.001), which suggests that blood repertoires may reflect thyroid immune responses. In cross-validation, a model built on a 13 V-J signature told ophthalmopathy apart from stable hyperthyroidism with less than 90% sensitivity and 81% to 82% specificity, and in testing the same model reached 80%/75%. No statistical method was used to fix the sample size in advance, and group allocation was not hidden from the investigators. In validation, progression to ophthalmopathy was predicted by the model with nearly 71% sensitivity and around 75% specificity, a median of about 6 months before onset.

This clonotype was seen only a few times. The clone's antigen remains unknown. It has no much larger one-base neighbor in the sample; base qualities were not kept. The CDR3, from cysteine to phenylalanine, totals 12 residues. The only DNA kept is the CDR3, 36 bases in frame from the first base. Per the germline V gene, SQVTM is the CDR1 and ANQGSEA is the CDR2. V gives up 4 bases and J gives up 1 base, and the segment between their germline ends measures 7 bases. Stable Graves' hyperthyroidism was defined as no progression to ophthalmopathy during 18 months of follow-up. Hyperthyroidism patients were aged 18 to 65 years and newly diagnosed, with disease duration of less than 2 months. Patients with uncontrolled infections, other autoimmune diseases, pregnancy or lactation were excluded. Diagnoses were established on the basis of clinical symptoms, serum thyroxine and TRAb, thyroid ultrasound, and orbital computed tomography. PBMCs were isolated from approximately 10 ml of fresh peripheral blood by Ficoll-Paque density gradient centrifugation. Total RNA was extracted with Trizol reagent, and quality was checked on an Agilent 2100 Bioanalyzer.

Amplification of TCR beta CDR3 regions was carried out from RNA transcripts. The first round of RT-PCR for the TCR CDR3 was performed with the HTBI primer set and the Qiagen OneStep RT-PCR kit. Libraries were constructed in a second round of multiplex PCR, after which size selection and purification were carried out. Paired-end sequencing of the libraries was performed with 100 bp reads on an Illumina HiSeq2000. Per the source publication's procedure: Raw data were processed with SOAPnuke, discarding reads with adapters, uncalled bases, mean Phred below 15, or no exact constant-primer or identifier match. High-quality paired reads were merged with COPE v1.2.5, and unique nucleotide sequences were defined as clonotypes. MiTCR v1.1 was used to align the clonotypes against IMGT TRBV, TRBD and TRBJ reference segments. The analysis was restricted to V-J combinations with a frequency above 0.0001, which together covered approximately 99% of the repertoires. The TCS score was defined as the ratio of F50 (clonal expansion) to E x V (chaos), calculated using BLOSUM62-based TCRdist between CDR3 peptides within each V-J. Welch's t-statistics and random forest reduced 450 to 600 V-J features to roughly 13, which were used in a naive Bayes classifier (R e1071). TCRdb handled the public reads itself, with Q25 trimming in fastp and clone calling in MiXCR, and kept productive beta chains. Entries are consolidated by CDR3 protein sequence, retaining the most common genes and DNA. These V and J calls are TCRdb output, not the study's own analysis. The sample yields roughly 740,000 distinct CDR3 sequences; roughly 15% were counted once. The top ten constitute around 8.1% of the sample.

This receptor was obtained from a young man with Graves' hyperthyroidism. Sequenced input: blood. Recombination joined TRBV29-1 with TRBJ1-1; the D gene lacks a confident call. The CDR3 sequence is CSVAWGNTEAFF. The DNA sequence is given as TGCAGCGTTGCTTGGGGGAACACTGAAGCTTTCTTT.